The 31 T cell receptor beta chains below were found in one sample sequenced in a study of T cell repertoires in cytomegalovirus infection. MiXCR, applied by TCRdb to the reads, yields one record per CDR3 protein. The table records more than 350,000 distinct CDR3 sequences, 31% of them present only once. Sequencing was performed on PBMCs. Source of these receptors: a human donor in good health (CMV status not recorded). Some clones in this sample may be carry-over from other donors' samples.

This chain links TRBV4-1 with TRBJ1-2; 8 positions match TRBD1. Losses at the gene ends were 1 base for V and 4 bases for J; bases not matched to a gene: 5. Germline V gene lookup returns CDR1 MGHRA and CDR2 YSYEKL. This CDR3 has 15 residues. CDR3 amino acids: CASSQGTGLGYGYTF. The CDR3 DNA reads as TGCGCCAGCAGCCAAGGGACAGGGCTTGGCTATGGCTACACCTTC.

This clonotype appeared a few times. V is TRBV20-1 and J is TRBJ2-1; D not resolved. This CDR3 is 13 amino acids long. V was cut by 7 bases and J by 5 bases, with 15 bases left in between. Germline V gives CDR1 DFQATT, CDR2 SNEGSKA (reference sequence). The CDR3 spells CSGSRDGDNEQFF. CDR3 bases: TGCAGTGGCTCACGCGATGGAGACAATGAGCAGTTCTTC.

V and J are TRBV6-2 or TRBV6-3 and TRBJ2-1, with a possible D match to TRBD2 (5 bases). CDR3 length equals 15 residues. Looked up from germline, CDR1 is MNHEY and CDR2 is SVGEGT. V was cut by 5 bases and J by 4 bases, with 15 bases left in between. CDR3 residues: CASSNSGFPYNEQFF. CDR3 coding DNA: TGTGCCAGCAGTAATTCGGGGTTCCCTTACAATGAGCAGTTCTTC.

This chain links TRBV9 with TRBJ1-1; 7 bases map to TRBD1. The CDR3 has 15 amino acids. J was trimmed by 4 bases and V by 4 bases; bases with no gene match: 10. CDR1 is SGDLS, CDR2 YYNGEE, per germline. The CDR3 sequence: CASSLNTGVGTEAFF. In nucleotides, the CDR3 is TGTGCCAGCAGCCTGAATACAGGGGTAGGCACTGAAGCTTTCTTT.

The genes are TRBV27 and TRBJ1-2; no definite D call. Germline V gene sequence: CDR1 MNHEY, CDR2 SMNVEV (reference sequence). CDR3 length equals 16 residues. Trimming cost V 7 bases and J 4 bases, with 22 bases left between them. This CDR3 is CASTPPNITQVYGYTF. Here the CDR3 DNA reads TGTGCCAGCACCCCACCCAATATCACCCAGGTCTATGGCTACACCTTC.

The CDR3 coding sequence is TGTGCCAGCAGCTTACGTCCCGCCGGGGGCACTGAAGCTTTCTTT. Translating gives CASSLRPAGGTEAFF. V is TRBV7-8 and J is TRBJ1-1; maybe TRBD1 (5 bases). This CDR3 has 15 amino acids. V lost 2 bases and J 4 bases, leaving 14 bases between the germline ends. The V gene's germline CDR1 is SGHVS and CDR2 FQNEAQ. The whole variable domain, filled in from reference TRBV7-8 and TRBJ1-1, reads GAGVSQSPRYKVAKRGQDVALRCDPISGHVSLFWYQQALGQGPEFLTYFQNEAQLDKSGLPSDRFFAERPEGSVSTLKIQRTQQEDSAVYLCASSLRPAGGTEAFFGQGTRLTVV.

In the case of this clonotype: In this CDR3 the conserved last residue, phenylalanine or tryptophan, is missing, so a read error is likely. This chain connects TRBV6-6 to TRBJ2-7; 8 nucleotides agree with TRBD1. This CDR3 contains 13 residues. With 5 bases clipped from V and 2 bases from J, the junction kept 2 bases outside the gene matches. Germline lookup yields CDR1 MNHNY and CDR2 SVGAGI (reference sequence). CDR3 nucleotide sequence: TGTGCCAGCAGTATGGACAGGGCCTACGAGCAGTACATC. Protein: CASSMDRAYEQYI.

Notes on this clonotype: A much larger clone differs by one base, so this may be a read error. The rearrangement links TRBV7-2 to TRBJ2-1; 16 nucleotides align to TRBD2. The CDR3 covers 22 residues. J lost 6 bases, V lost 4 bases, and 21 bases had no gene match. Looked up from germline, CDR1 is SGHTA and CDR2 is FQGNSA. CDR3: CASSSLLIPPRGLAGGINEQFF. CDR3 in DNA: TGTGCCAGCAGCTCCCTACTCATTCCCCCGCGGGGACTAGCGGGGGGGATCAATGAGCAGTTCTTC.

This clonotype was seen at least ten times. This chain links TRBV6-1 with TRBJ2-5; possibly TRBD1 for D (5 bases). Between the trimmed V and J ends, which lost 10 bases and 5 bases, there was a span of 23 bases. CDR3 size: 15 residues. Germline CDR1 reads MNHNS; CDR2 reads SASEGT. The DNA of the CDR3 is TGTGCCACAACAGCACAGGCCGGACCAACGGAGACCCAGTACTTC. Amino acid sequence: CATTAQAGPTETQYF.

Only a few counts were recorded for this clonotype. The chain couples TRBV4-1 to TRBJ2-5; 10 bases map to TRBD1. This CDR3 contains 16 residues. V lost 4 bases, J lost 4 bases, and 9 bases stayed unmatched. The germline V gene encodes CDR1 MGHRA and CDR2 YSYEKL. The CDR3 is CASSLGSGTGAETQYF. CDR3 in DNA: TGCGCCAGCAGCCTGGGCTCTGGGACAGGGGCAGAGACCCAGTACTTC.

The chain is built from TRBV7-9 and TRBJ2-1; D remains unclear. The CDR3 has 11 residues. The germline V gene has CDR1 SEHNR and CDR2 FQNEAQ (reference sequence). V was pared by 3 bases and J by 10 bases, with 7 bases between. The chain's CDR3 is CASSFAPEQFF. The CDR3 nucleotides are TGTGCCAGCAGCTTCGCGCCAGAGCAGTTCTTC.

The V gene is TRBV29-1, the J gene TRBJ2-7, with 7 bases identical to TRBD1. Germline V gene sequence: CDR1 SQVTM, CDR2 ANQGSEA. Trimming cost V 0 bases and J 5 bases; bases outside gene matches: 7. The CDR3 runs 14 residues. The DNA for the CDR3 is TGCAGCGTTGAAGATTGGGCAGGGGGTAACGAGCAGTACTTC. Translation: CSVEDWAGGNEQYF.

This clonotype has only a few counts. This chain connects TRBV2 to TRBJ2-1; either TRBD1 or TRBD2 may supply D (5 bases each). The germline V gene has CDR1 SNHLY and CDR2 FYNNEI. V shed 8 bases and J shed 5 bases, with 16 bases lying between them. The CDR3 loop spans 14 amino acids. The CDR3 protein is CASGLGRVDNEQFF. As DNA, the CDR3 is TGTGCCAGCGGCCTGGGACGGGTAGACAATGAGCAGTTCTTC.

This clonotype was recorded at least ten times. The genes are TRBV7-3 and TRBJ2-3; unclear D gene. Germline V lookup: CDR1 SGHTA, CDR2 FQGTGA. V lost 2 bases and J 3 bases, leaving 12 bases between the germline ends. The CDR3 covers 15 residues. In DNA, the CDR3 is TGTGCCAGCAGCTTAGATGTCGTGGGGACAGATACGCAGTATTTT. Protein product: CASSLDVVGTDTQYF. Drawing the rest from reference TRBV7-3 and TRBJ2-3, the complete variable domain is GAGVSQTPSNKVTEKGKYVELRCDPISGHTALYWYRQSLGQGPEFLIYFQGTGAADDSGLPNDRFFAVRPEGSVSTLKIQRTERGDSAVYLCASSLDVVGTDTQYFGPGTRLTVL.

The chain joins TRBV14 to TRBJ2-5; no clear D. This CDR3 is 13 amino acids long. Per germline, CDR1 SGHDN and CDR2 FVKESK. Trimming removed 0 bases at V and 5 bases at J, with 7 bases between. CDR3 sequence (DNA): TGTGCCAGCAGCCAAGATCTCTTGGAGACCCAGTACTTC. Its protein product is CASSQDLLETQYF.

This clonotype came up a few times. The gene calls are TRBV19 and TRBJ1-1; tentatively, D is TRBD1 (6 bases). With 6 bases removed from V and 2 bases from J, the gap between germline ends came to 16 bases. The CDR3 is made up of 15 amino acids. The germline V gene encodes CDR1 LNHDA and CDR2 SQIVND (reference sequence). The CDR3 protein is CASRDQNRVNTEAFF. In nucleotides, the CDR3 is TGTGCCAGTAGGGATCAAAACAGGGTTAACACTGAAGCTTTCTTT. Full variable domain (rest looked up from reference TRBV19 and TRBJ1-1): DGGITQSPKYLFRKEGQNVTLSCEQNLNHDAMYWYRQDPGQGLRLIYYSQIVNDFQKGDIAEGYSVSREKKESFPLTVTSAQKNPTAFYLCASRDQNRVNTEAFFGQGTRLTVV.

V gene TRBV6-1 combines with J gene TRBJ1-2, with D perhaps matching TRBD1 (5 bases). The CDR3 has 15 residues. The V end was cut by 0 bases, the J end by 2 bases, with 10 bases between. Per germline, CDR1 MNHNS and CDR2 SASEGT. CDR3 DNA: TGTGCCAGCAGTGAAGCGCTGACAGCAAACTATGGCTACACCTTC. This encodes CASSEALTANYGYTF.

This chain links TRBV18 with TRBJ2-5, with D possibly matching TRBD1 (6 bases). Per germline, CDR1 KGHSH and CDR2 LQKENI. The CDR3 has 15 amino acids. The ends were cut back, 2 bases at V and 5 bases at J, with 15 bases in the middle. CDR3 sequence (DNA): TGTGCCAGCTCACCAATGCAGGGGAATCGGGAGACCCAGTACTTC. Translated: CASSPMQGNRETQYF. The variable domain in full, completed from reference TRBV18 and TRBJ2-5, reads NAGVMQNPRHLVRRRGQEARLRCSPMKGHSHVYWYRQLPEEGLKFMVYLQKENIIDESGMPKERFSAEFPKEGPSILRIQQVVRGDSAAYFCASSPMQGNRETQYFGPGTRLLVL.

This clonotype was recorded at least ten times. The rearrangement uses TRBV12-3 or TRBV12-4 and TRBJ1-5, with D perhaps matching TRBD1 (5 bases). The CDR3 is made up of 15 amino acids. Trimming took off 6 bases at V and 7 bases at J, with 19 bases between the two ends. The chain's CDR3 is CASSPRGNSEQPQHF. In nucleotides, the CDR3 is TGTGCCAGCAGCCCGAGGGGTAATTCAGAGCAGCCCCAGCATTTT.

This clonotype was counted many times. Sequence at one end of the junction differs from germline and may be a read error. The chain is built from TRBV7-7 and TRBJ2-7, with D perhaps matching TRBD1 or TRBD2 (5 bases each). Germline CDR1 SSHAT, CDR2 FNYEAQ (reference sequence). This CDR3 has 13 amino acids. The CDR3 sequence is CASSPGQGGEQYF. The CDR3 bases are TGTGCTAGCAGCCCGGGCCAGGGCGGGGAGCAGTACTTC.

A few counts support this clonotype. This rearrangement joins TRBV20-1 to TRBJ1-5; unclear D gene. This CDR3 has 14 amino acids. With 3 bases removed from V and 0 bases from J, the gap between germline ends came to 9 bases. Germline V gene sequence: CDR1 DFQATT, CDR2 SNEGSKA (reference sequence). The CDR3 spells CSARSIDSNQPQHF. In nucleotides, the CDR3 is TGCAGTGCTAGGTCCATCGATAGCAATCAGCCCCAGCATTTT.

This rearrangement joins TRBV4-3 to TRBJ2-7, with D uncertain. Looked up from germline, CDR1 is LGHNA and CDR2 is YSLEER. V lost 0 bases to trimming and J lost 0 bases, with 9 bases between them. The CDR3 contains 15 residues. The CDR3 loop is CASSQEFQRSYEQYF. In DNA, the CDR3 is TGCGCCAGCAGCCAAGAATTTCAGCGCTCCTACGAGCAGTACTTC.

This clonotype showed up many times. J is TRBJ1-2 and V is TRBV7-2, with D perhaps matching TRBD1 (6 bases). The V end was cut by 8 bases, the J end by 6 bases, with 16 bases between. Per germline, CDR1 SGHTA and CDR2 FQGNSA. The CDR3 consists of 13 residues. CDR3 sequence (DNA): TGTGCCAGCGGATACGGGACAACCGATGGCTACACCTTC. Its protein product is CASGYGTTDGYTF.

This rearrangement joins TRBV6-2 or TRBV6-3 to TRBJ2-1; the D gene is possibly TRBD1 (5 bases). Germline assignment: CDR1 MNHEY and CDR2 SVGEGT. The CDR3 is 14 residues long. V lost 0 bases to trimming and J lost 9 bases, with 12 bases between them. CDR3 sequence: CASSYSMAGSEQFF. In DNA form, the CDR3 reads TGTGCCAGCAGTTACTCGATGGCAGGGTCTGAGCAGTTCTTC.

About this clonotype: At one boundary the junction diverges from the germline segment, which might be a read error. The chain couples TRBV28 to TRBJ1-2; 7 nucleotides align to TRBD1. The V gene's germline CDR1 is MDHEN and CDR2 SYDVKM. The CDR3 is 14 amino acids. The CDR3 spells CASSLSGTAYGNTF. DNA for the CDR3: TGTGCCAGCAGCCTATCCGGGACAGCCTATGGCAACACCTTC.

This clonotype was seen a handful of times. The V and J genes are TRBV19 and TRBJ1-1; D is possibly TRBD1 (6 bases). Trimming took off 4 bases at V and 1 base at J, with 13 bases between the two ends. Per the germline V gene, CDR1 is LNHDA and CDR2 is SQIVND (reference sequence). The CDR3 length is 15 residues. The CDR3 protein is CASSTRGAGNTEAFF. As DNA, the CDR3 is TGTGCCAGTAGTACCCGGGGGGCAGGGAACACTGAAGCTTTCTTT.

The chain couples TRBV6-5 to TRBJ2-7; 9 positions agree with TRBD2. The CDR3 is 15 amino acids. J lost 6 bases, V lost 5 bases, and 11 bases had no gene match. From germline, CDR1 is MNHEY and CDR2 SVGAGI. The CDR3 loop reads CASSESLAGSREQYF. In DNA form, the CDR3 reads TGTGCCAGCAGTGAAAGCCTAGCGGGGTCTCGCGAGCAGTACTTC.

This sequence joins TRBV2 and TRBJ2-1; TRBD1 aligns across 9 bases. The trim removed 6 bases at V and 3 bases at J, leaving 6 bases unmatched. CDR1 and CDR2 (germline): SNHLY, FYNNEI. This CDR3 contains 15 residues. The CDR3 coding sequence is TGTGCCAGCAGGGGAAGGGACAGGGACTACAATGAGCAGTTCTTC. Translation gives CASRGRDRDYNEQFF.

V and J are TRBV12-3 or TRBV12-4 and TRBJ2-3; D could derive from TRBD1 or TRBD2 (5 bases each). The CDR3 spans 14 residues. The ends were cut back, 3 bases at V and 6 bases at J, with 13 bases in the middle. The CDR3 loop is CASSFRGFLDTQYF. CDR3 nucleotides: TGTGCCAGCAGTTTCCGGGGCTTCTTGGATACGCAGTATTTT.

This clonotype has just a few counts. The V call is TRBV5-1, the J call TRBJ2-1, with 7 bases that match TRBD1. This CDR3 spans 15 amino acids. V gave up 5 bases and J gave up 5 bases; unmatched junction bases: 10. CDR1 is SGHRS and CDR2 is YFSETQ in the germline V gene. CDR3 loop: CASRRPGTDNNEQFF. CDR3 nucleotide sequence: TGCGCCAGCAGACGCCCTGGGACAGACAACAATGAGCAGTTCTTC.

The V and J genes are TRBV7-8 and TRBJ2-7, with D perhaps given as TRBD1 or TRBD2 (6 bases each). Per the germline V gene, CDR1 is SGHVS and CDR2 is FQNEAQ. V was pared by 5 bases and J by 4 bases, with 18 bases between. The CDR3 extends over 15 amino acids. The chain's CDR3 is CASSRGHGFKYEQYF. CDR3 in DNA: TGTGCCAGCAGCCGGGGGCACGGATTTAAATACGAGCAGTACTTC.